These T cell receptor beta chains were read from a single sample in a study of blood T cell repertoires in COVID-19. Clones were read by immunoSEQ multiplex PCR, and TCRdb kept only the in-frame ones, dropping some. The sample has about 55,000 clones, more than 85% seen once. The sequencing input was peripheral blood. The receptors derive from a human donor with active COVID-19. The donor label of this sample is uncertain. CDR3s include the opening cysteine and the closing phenylalanine or tryptophan. The D gene is left open where the match is weak. Where a row states a size, it is once, few, many or the class of an expanded clone; other rows omit it.

j_call clone_size v_call d_call cdr3_aa cdr3_nt
TRBJ1-4 - TRBV9 TRBD1 CASSVGQGNEKLFF TGTGCCAGCAGCGTCGGACAGGGCAACGAAAAACTGTTTTTT
TRBJ1-3 - TRBV3-1/TRBV3-2 - CASSQLPMGLGNTIYF TGTGCCAGCAGCCAGTTGCCTATGGGGCTCGGAAACACCATATATTTT
TRBJ2-7 few TRBV7-8 - CASSPNYEQYF TGTGCCAGCAGCCCAAACTACGAGCAGTACTTC
TRBJ1-2 once TRBV2 - CASSEDGANYGYTF TGTGCCAGCAGTGAAGACGGGGCTAACTATGGCTACACCTTC
TRBJ1-2 - TRBV5-1 TRBD1 CASSPGQGASFYGYTF TGCGCCAGCAGCCCGGGCCAGGGGGCGTCTTTTTATGGCTACACCTTC
TRBJ1-1 - TRBV9 TRBD1 CASSGLQGANTEAFF TGTGCCAGCAGCGGACTACAGGGGGCGAACACTGAAGCTTTCTTT
TRBJ1-1 - TRBV2 TRBD1 CASGTGRNTEAFF TGTGCCAGCGGGACAGGGAGGAACACTGAAGCTTTCTTT
TRBJ1-2 - TRBV15 TRBD1 CATSRETGSSYGYTF TGTGCCACCAGCAGGGAGACAGGGAGTAGCTATGGCTACACCTTC
TRBJ2-1 - TRBV3-1/TRBV3-2 TRBD2 CASSQDSGGPHNEQFF TGTGCCAGCAGCCAAGATAGCGGGGGGCCCCACAATGAGCAGTTCTTC
TRBJ2-6 - TRBV6-2/TRBV6-3 - CASSYGDIAGANVLTF TGTGCCAGCAGTTATGGTGACATTGCTGGGGCCAACGTCCTGACTTTC
TRBJ2-7 - TRBV18 - CASSGSGGGPHTLSYEQYF TGTGCCAGCTCAGGCTCTGGGGGAGGCCCTCACACCCTCTCCTACGAGCAGTACTTC
TRBJ1-2 - TRBV14 - CASSPLGGNYGYTF TGTGCCAGCAGCCCCCTCGGAGGGAACTATGGCTACACCTTC
TRBJ1-2 - TRBV6-2/TRBV6-3 - CASSYASNYGYTF TGTGCCAGCAGTTACGCCAGTAACTATGGCTACACCTTC
TRBJ2-2 - TRBV11-1 - CASSWRTNTGELFF TGTGCCAGCAGCTGGAGGACGAACACCGGGGAGCTGTTTTTT
TRBJ2-7 - TRBV19 TRBD2 CASARSGLAAYEQYF TGTGCCAGTGCCCGTTCGGGACTAGCGGCCTACGAGCAGTACTTC
TRBJ2-5 - TRBV7-9 TRBD2 CASSLGAGGQETQYF TGTGCCAGCAGCTTAGGAGCGGGGGGACAAGAGACCCAGTACTTC
TRBJ1-2 - TRBV28 - CASLGHGINYGYTF TGTGCCAGCCTGGGACATGGAATTAACTATGGCTACACCTTC
TRBJ1-1 - TRBV19 - CALGRGTEAFF TGTGCTCTCGGGCGAGGGACTGAAGCTTTCTTT
TRBJ1-1 - TRBV13 - CASSSGAQVLNTEAFF TGTGCCAGCAGCAGCGGGGCGCAAGTCCTGAACACTGAAGCTTTCTTT
TRBJ1-6 - TRBV3-1/TRBV3-2 - CASSRHRVRWNSPLHF TGTGCCAGCAGCCGACACAGGGTAAGGTGGAATTCACCCCTCCACTTT
TRBJ1-4 - TRBV19 - CASSILTSHFPGEIKTNEKLFF TGTGCCAGTAGTATATTGACCAGCCACTTTCCCGGGGAAATCAAAACTAATGAAAAACTGTTTTTT
TRBJ2-2 - TRBV4-2 TRBD1 CASSQEGGQLNTGELFF TGTGCCAGCAGCCAAGAAGGGGGACAGTTGAACACCGGGGAGCTGTTTTTT
TRBJ1-1 - TRBV11-3 - CASSLGGVTEAFF TGTGCCAGCAGCTTGGGGGGAGTCACTGAAGCTTTCTTT
TRBJ2-5 - TRBV11-3 - CASSPGSGLTRQETQYF TGTGCCAGCAGCCCCGGGTCCGGACTTACCCGACAAGAGACCCAGTACTTC
TRBJ2-3 - TRBV12-3/TRBV12-4 - CASSRGSTDTQYF TGTGCCAGCAGTCGGGGGAGCACAGATACGCAGTATTTT
TRBJ1-3 - TRBV7-2 TRBD1 CASSSTGGLSGNTIYF TGTGCCAGCAGCTCGACAGGGGGTCTCTCTGGAAACACCATATATTTT
TRBJ1-2 - TRBV19 - CASSALGSSYGYTF TGTGCCAGTAGTGCGTTAGGGAGTTCCTATGGCTACACCTTC
TRBJ2-7 - TRBV9 TRBD2 CASSPGLGLSYEQYF TGTGCCAGCAGCCCAGGACTAGGCCTCTCCTACGAGCAGTACTTC
TRBJ2-4 many TRBV6-5 - CATFKREGAKNIQYF TGTGCCACTTTTAAGAGGGAAGGGGCCAAAAACATTCAGTACTTC
TRBJ2-5 - TRBV12-3/TRBV12-4 - CASSRGEGETQYF TGTGCCAGCAGTAGGGGGGAGGGAGAGACCCAGTACTTC
TRBJ1-4 - TRBV19 - CASGTEKLFF TGTGCCAGTGGGACAGAAAAACTGTTTTTT
TRBJ2-7 few TRBV3-1/TRBV3-2 - CASSQLASDEQYF TGTGCCAGCAGCCAATTGGCTAGCGACGAGCAGTACTTC
TRBJ2-4 - TRBV5-4 - CASSEKPSRSAKNIQYF TGTGCCAGCAGCGAAAAGCCATCCCGTTCTGCCAAAAACATTCAGTACTTC
TRBJ2-1 - TRBV20-1 - CSASPHGAYTSEQFF TGCAGTGCTAGTCCACATGGGGCCTACACCAGTGAGCAGTTCTTC
TRBJ2-1 - TRBV7-9 - CASSLAPLSSYNEQFF TGTGCCAGCAGCTTAGCGCCCCTGAGCTCCTACAATGAGCAGTTCTTC
TRBJ2-7 - TRBV6-6 - CASSYGTNSYEQYF TGTGCCAGCAGTTACGGGACAAACTCCTACGAGCAGTACTTC
TRBJ2-1 - TRBV6-5 TRBD2 CASKSSGDNEQFF TGTGCCAGCAAGTCTAGCGGGGACAATGAGCAGTTCTTC
TRBJ1-1 - TRBV3-1/TRBV3-2 TRBD1 CASSLTGLAFF TGTGCCAGCAGCCTGACAGGGCTGGCTTTCTTT
TRBJ1-3 - TRBV6-1 - CASSEARGSSGNTIYF TGTGCCAGCAGTGAAGCTAGGGGGAGCTCTGGAAACACCATATATTTT
TRBJ2-7 - TRBV19 TRBD1 CASRDRGSLYEQYF TGTGCCAGTAGGGACAGGGGATCCCTCTACGAGCAGTACTTC
TRBJ2-3 - TRBV3-1/TRBV3-2 - CASSQTRKLDTQYF TGTGCCAGCAGCCAAACTAGGAAGTTGGATACGCAGTATTTT
TRBJ1-1 - TRBV10-3 TRBD1 CAISGGVTEAFF TGTGCCATCTCAGGGGGCGTCACTGAAGCTTTCTTT
TRBJ2-5 - TRBV7-8 TRBD2 CASSLVGRGFETQYF TGTGCCAGCAGCTTAGTTGGGAGGGGCTTTGAGACCCAGTACTTC
TRBJ1-1 - TRBV5-1 - CASSLEAGVTEAFF TGCGCCAGCAGCTTGGAAGCAGGCGTCACTGAAGCTTTCTTT
TRBJ1-1 - TRBV19 - CASSTPRYTEAFF TGTGCCAGTAGTACCCCCCGGTACACTGAAGCTTTCTTT
TRBJ1-2 - TRBV11-3 TRBD1 CASGDRKANYGYTF TGTGCCAGCGGGGACAGGAAAGCTAACTATGGCTACACCTTC
TRBJ1-1 - TRBV4-3 TRBD1 CASSPGTGVTEAFF TGCGCCAGCAGCCCTGGGACAGGGGTAACTGAAGCTTTCTTT
TRBJ1-2 few TRBV6-2/TRBV6-3 TRBD1 CASSLTGTDELYGYTF TGTGCCAGCAGTTTGACAGGGACAGATGAACTCTATGGCTACACCTTC
TRBJ2-7 - TRBV4-3 - CASSQVGGGEQYF TGCGCCAGCAGCCAAGTGGGAGGGGGCGAGCAGTACTTC
TRBJ2-3 - TRBV27 - CASSPGANTDTQYF TGTGCCAGCAGCCCTGGGGCTAACACAGATACGCAGTATTTT
TRBJ2-3 - TRBV6-5 - CASSYRSGTDTQYF TGTGCCAGCAGTTACCGTTCTGGCACAGATACGCAGTATTTT
TRBJ2-1 few TRBV27 TRBD2 CASSFRGGNYNEQFF TGTGCCAGCAGTTTCCGGGGAGGGAACTACAATGAGCAGTTCTTC
TRBJ2-1 - TRBV7-8 TRBD2 CASSLATSGVYNEQFF TGTGCCAGCAGCTTAGCAACTAGCGGGGTATACAATGAGCAGTTCTTC
TRBJ1-2 few TRBV5-5 - CASSFQDSVYGYTF TGTGCCAGCAGCTTTCAGGATAGTGTATATGGCTACACCTTC
TRBJ1-2 once TRBV6-5 TRBD1 CASLRAQGAFYGYTF TGTGCCAGCTTAAGAGCACAGGGGGCGTTCTATGGCTACACCTTC
TRBJ2-5 - TRBV19 - CASSIPVQGSAETQYF TGTGCCAGTAGTATACCGGTCCAGGGCAGTGCGGAGACCCAGTACTTC
TRBJ2-5 - TRBV5-1 - CASSLGQGSETQYF TGCGCCAGCAGCTTGGGGCAGGGGAGTGAGACCCAGTACTTC
TRBJ2-7 - TRBV5-5 - CASSLGPPPGGRTYEQYF TGTGCCAGCAGCTTGGGACCCCCTCCAGGGGGGCGCACCTACGAGCAGTACTTC
TRBJ1-6 - TRBV6-6 TRBD1 CASSWGTAYNSPLHF TGTGCCAGCAGTTGGGGGACAGCCTATAATTCACCCCTCCACTTT
TRBJ2-5 - TRBV11-3 - CASSKSGKETQYF TGTGCCAGCAGCAAATCAGGGAAAGAGACCCAGTACTTC